Described below is a single TCR beta chain sequence and its context. No antigen is known for it. Some clones are missing from TCRdb's copy, which holds only in-frame ones; the method was immunoSEQ multiplex PCR. The table includes roughly 47,000 clones, 80% to 95% detected once. From germline, CDR1 is LNHDA and CDR2 SQIVND (reference sequence). This CDR3 comprises 17 residues. V shed 5 bases and J 3 bases; nucleotides not matched to a gene: 12. This sample was taken from a study of cytomegalovirus exposure and HLA in healthy donors. On the study more broadly: The 500 to 750 first-cohort repertoires and the 95 to 150 validation repertoires shared the same platform, a later analysis reported. Findings of the study overall: The TCR clusters that emerged in the first cohort tended, a later analysis found, to co-occur in the roughly 110 validation repertoires. Confirmation in vitro established that a few CMV-associated chains were specific for CMV antigens. Usually a TCR sequence was rare, but some public TCRs were found in many donors.

V usage is TRBV19 and J usage is TRBJ2-2, with 7 bases lining up with TRBD2. The sequenced sample consisted of PBMCs. This clonotype was sampled from a woman between 18 and 29 years old in good health and CMV-seronegative. The CDR3 DNA follows: TGTGCCAGTAGTTACTTAAAGCGGGGCGGCGACACCGGGGAGCTGTTTTTT. Its protein is CASSYLKRGGDTGELFF.